This T cell receptor beta chain stems from a study of CD8+ T cells in alopecia areata. Treatment of the sample: oral pan-JAK inhibitor, 5-10 mg twice daily. This clone came up a few times. cDNA reverse transcribed from extracted RNA served as the sequencing template. The protocol was immunoSEQ multiplex PCR, while the TCRdb copy is restricted to in-frame clones and leaves out a portion. The sample holds about 220,000 clones, about 58% seen once. The V gene lost 5 bases and the J gene lost 3 bases, with 10 bases spanning the gap. The germline gives CDR1 LGHNA, CDR2 YSLEER. The CDR3 length is 14 residues.

The genes are TRBV4-3 and TRBJ2-2; D call uncertain. This sequence was found in a human donor with alopecia areata. This sample comprised CD4+ T cells sorted from blood, obtained at week 4, from a patient treated with tofacitinib. The CDR3 reads CASSSRADTGELFF. CDR3 coding DNA: TGCGCCAGCAGCTCTCGGGCGGACACCGGGGAGCTGTTTTTT.